Listed below are T cell receptor beta chains from one sample, sequenced in a study of neurological immune-mediated disorders. TCRdb reprocessed the 5' RACE reads via MiXCR and lists one record per CDR3 protein. The sample consists of about 46,000 distinct CDR3 sequences, roughly 2% of them appearing once. The sequenced sample consisted of PBMCs. These receptors all come from a woman between 35 and 50 years old with multiple sclerosis. The conserved cysteine and the conserved F or W are not part of the CDR3 here.

13	TRBV5-1	TRBJ1-1	ASSLAGQGTTEAF
11	TRBV7-2	TRBJ1-1	ASRTAPNTEAF
12	TRBV9	TRBJ2-3	ASSLTTRGDTQY
11	TRBV7-3	TRBJ2-1	ASSLSSRNEQF
10	TRBV20-1	TRBJ2-7	SAKASAYEQY
12	TRBV7-9	TRBJ1-1	ASSLALGFAEAF
10	TRBV6-6	TRBJ2-1	ASSYLAGEQF
9	TRBV12-3/TRBV12-4	TRBJ2-2	ASRDTGELF
12	TRBV20-1	TRBJ1-2	SARDRSVIYGYT
13	TRBV7-9	TRBJ1-6	ASSLEGPFNSPLH
10	TRBV2	TRBJ2-1	ASRDDAGEQF
11	TRBV5-1	TRBJ2-7	ASSPREADEQY
13	TRBV18	TRBJ2-1	ASSPPSGPYNEQF
11	TRBV5-1	TRBJ1-1	ASSGSRNTEAF
12	TRBV5-5	TRBJ1-2	ASSAGLREEGYT
10	TRBV7-6	TRBJ2-2	AYGTANGELF
12	TRBV20-1	TRBJ1-2	SASYREGSFGYT
12	TRBV20-1	TRBJ2-3	SATLAGASDTQY
15	TRBV4-1	TRBJ2-7	ASSYYISGTIAYEQY
11	TRBV20-1	TRBJ1-1	SARRHLNTEAF
12	TRBV5-1	TRBJ2-1	ASRERGGYNEQF
13	TRBV19	TRBJ1-2	ASSIPRTKNYGYT
14	TRBV7-2	TRBJ2-2	ASSPRLAGRTGELF
13	TRBV9	TRBJ1-2	ASSVDTTGYYGYT
13	TRBV7-2	TRBJ1-5	ASSRRDGSNQPQH
14	TRBV7-8	TRBJ1-1	ASSLASGPSHTEAF
14	TRBV4-1	TRBJ1-2	ASSHAGQGSNYGYT
15	TRBV5-1	TRBJ1-1	ASSLALQADSNTEAF
10	TRBV6-1	TRBJ2-3	ASSEISDTQY
14	TRBV5-8	TRBJ2-1	ASSLAGTGLNDEQF
14	TRBV3-1	TRBJ2-1	ASSGSTANSYNEQF
11	TRBV6-6	TRBJ1-1	ASSWAAGTEAF
14	TRBV7-6	TRBJ2-7	ASSLLGTSGSYEQY
12	TRBV10-3	TRBJ2-5	AISEGGGEETQY
10	TRBV20-1	TRBJ2-4	SARDVKNIQY
13	TRBV25-1	TRBJ2-7	ASSPETGGSYEQY
12	TRBV5-6	TRBJ2-1	ASSEGRGYNEQF
13	TRBV5-1	TRBJ1-1	ASSVQGALGTEAF
10	TRBV7-6	TRBJ2-5	ASSFPAGAQY